The clone carrying this TCR beta chain was seen at least ten times. Its antigen is still unknown. The record originates from a study of Graves' ophthalmopathy and Graves' hyperthyroidism. On the study more broadly: Before any treatment was given, at initial diagnosis, peripheral blood was collected.

The TCR beta CDR3 regions underwent amplification from RNA transcripts. After a first-round RT-PCR with HTBI primers, a second-round multiplex PCR was run. TCRdb re-analysed the multiplex PCR reads in MiXCR, keeping a single row per CDR3 protein. The data contain 170,000 or so distinct CDR3 sequences, under 40% of them singletons. Study-wide results and caveats: Ophthalmopathy progression prediction by the model yielded a sensitivity of around 68% and a specificity of 72.22%.

The sample consisted of peripheral blood. The source is a woman in her 40s with Graves' ophthalmopathy.

The CDR3 spells CASSSSPGTVNTEAFF. Here the CDR3 DNA reads TGCGCCAGCAGCTCATCCCCCGGTACCGTGAACACTGAAGCTTTCTTT. The chain has TRBV5-1 and TRBJ1-1; D is undetermined. The CDR3 sequence is 16 residues long. The V end lost 3 bases, the J end lost 0 bases, and 15 bases lay between the germline ends. Germline assignment: CDR1 SGHRS and CDR2 YFSETQ.